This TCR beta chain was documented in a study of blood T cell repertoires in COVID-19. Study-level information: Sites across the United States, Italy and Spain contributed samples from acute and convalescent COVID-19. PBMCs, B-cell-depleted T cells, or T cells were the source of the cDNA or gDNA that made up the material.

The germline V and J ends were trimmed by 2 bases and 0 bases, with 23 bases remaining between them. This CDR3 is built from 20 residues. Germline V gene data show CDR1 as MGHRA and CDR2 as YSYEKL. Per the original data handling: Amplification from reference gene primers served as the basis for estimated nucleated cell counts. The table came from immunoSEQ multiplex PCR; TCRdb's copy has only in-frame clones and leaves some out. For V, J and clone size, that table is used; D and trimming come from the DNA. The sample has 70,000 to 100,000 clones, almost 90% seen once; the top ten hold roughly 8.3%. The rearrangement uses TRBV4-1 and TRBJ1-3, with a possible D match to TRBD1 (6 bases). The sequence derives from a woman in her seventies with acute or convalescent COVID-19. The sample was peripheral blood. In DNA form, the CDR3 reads TGCGCCAGCAGCCAACCTTTATCTGGGGGCCGATGGGGCTCTGGAAACACCATATATTTT. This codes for CASSQPLSGGRWGSGNTIYF.